A selection of T cell receptor beta chains follows, all from one sample in a study of blood T cell repertoires in COVID-19. Repertoires were generated with immunoSEQ multiplex PCR, while TCRdb's copy carries only in-frame clones and drops some. The sample holds under 150,000 clones, around nine tenths seen once. Sequenced material: peripheral blood. These receptor sequences come from a man aged 55 to 70 with COVID-19, enrolled during active disease. Each CDR3 is given with its conserved first and last residue. The order of the fields is V gene, D gene, CDR3 length, J gene, clone size, CDR3 DNA, CDR3 protein. D genes are given only for firm matches. Size tells how often a clone was seen (once, few, many) or the class of an expanded clone, and some rows leave it out.

v_call: TRBV4-2; d_call: .; cdr3_length: 14; j_call: TRBJ1-5; clone_size: .; cdr3_nt: TGTGCCAGCAGCCTTCGACAGGACAATCAGCCCCAGCATTTT; cdr3_aa: CASSLRQDNQPQHF
v_call: TRBV7-6; d_call: .; cdr3_length: 16; j_call: TRBJ1-5; clone_size: .; cdr3_nt: TGTGCCAGCAGCCCCTTCGTGTCGGGTGGCAATCAGCCCCAGCATTTT; cdr3_aa: CASSPFVSGGNQPQHF
v_call: TRBV14; d_call: .; cdr3_length: 13; j_call: TRBJ2-2; clone_size: once; cdr3_nt: TGTGCCAGCAGCCCCCGCCAGGGCGGGGAGCTGTTTTTT; cdr3_aa: CASSPRQGGELFF
v_call: TRBV3-1/TRBV3-2; d_call: TRBD2; cdr3_length: 16; j_call: TRBJ2-1; clone_size: .; cdr3_nt: TGTGCCAGCAGCCAAGGGGAGGGACTAGTCTACAATGAGCAGTTCTTC; cdr3_aa: CASSQGEGLVYNEQFF
v_call: TRBV30; d_call: .; cdr3_length: 13; j_call: TRBJ1-3; clone_size: few; cdr3_nt: TGTGCCTGGAGAAGCCGGAGTCGAAACACCATATATTTT; cdr3_aa: CAWRSRSRNTIYF
v_call: TRBV7-7; d_call: .; cdr3_length: 13; j_call: TRBJ2-6; clone_size: .; cdr3_nt: TGTGCTAGTGGGGGGGCCGGGGCCAACGTCCTGACTTTC; cdr3_aa: CASGGAGANVLTF
v_call: TRBV4-1; d_call: .; cdr3_length: 15; j_call: TRBJ2-2; clone_size: once; cdr3_nt: TGCGCCAGCAGCCAAGTGGAGCGGAACACCGGGGAGCTGTTTTTT; cdr3_aa: CASSQVERNTGELFF
v_call: TRBV28; d_call: TRBD1; cdr3_length: 15; j_call: TRBJ2-3; clone_size: .; cdr3_nt: TGTGCCAGCAGCGACCGGGACAGTCGCACAGATACGCAGTATTTT; cdr3_aa: CASSDRDSRTDTQYF
v_call: TRBV25-1; d_call: .; cdr3_length: 15; j_call: TRBJ1-4; clone_size: .; cdr3_nt: TGTGCCAGCAGTGGGCTGAACGCGGGGAATGAAAAACTGTTTTTT; cdr3_aa: CASSGLNAGNEKLFF
v_call: TRBV5-1; d_call: .; cdr3_length: 14; j_call: TRBJ2-3; clone_size: .; cdr3_nt: TGCGCCAGCAGCTCCGACAGGAGCACAGATACGCAGTATTTT; cdr3_aa: CASSSDRSTDTQYF
v_call: TRBV19; d_call: .; cdr3_length: 14; j_call: TRBJ1-2; clone_size: .; cdr3_nt: TGTGCCAGTAGTATAGGGCTGGAGTTCTATGGCTACACCTTC; cdr3_aa: CASSIGLEFYGYTF
v_call: TRBV5-1; d_call: .; cdr3_length: 14; j_call: TRBJ1-2; clone_size: .; cdr3_nt: TGCGCCAGCAGCTTCAAAGTGGGGCAGGATGGCTACACCTTC; cdr3_aa: CASSFKVGQDGYTF
v_call: TRBV5-1; d_call: .; cdr3_length: 14; j_call: TRBJ2-3; clone_size: .; cdr3_nt: TGCGCCAGCTCAAAGGGACTGACCACAGATACGCAGTATTTT; cdr3_aa: CASSKGLTTDTQYF
v_call: TRBV7-2; d_call: TRBD2; cdr3_length: 15; j_call: TRBJ2-1; clone_size: .; cdr3_nt: TGTGCCAGCAGCTCCAATAGCGGGAACCACAATGAGCAGTTCTTC; cdr3_aa: CASSSNSGNHNEQFF
v_call: TRBV27; d_call: TRBD1; cdr3_length: 18; j_call: TRBJ2-7; clone_size: once; cdr3_nt: TGTGCCAGCAGCCGCACGGTCCCAGGACAGGCAAGTTTCAACGAGCAGTACTTC; cdr3_aa: CASSRTVPGQASFNEQYF
v_call: TRBV2; d_call: TRBD1; cdr3_length: 13; j_call: TRBJ2-5; clone_size: .; cdr3_nt: TGTGCCAGCAGTCAGGGGGTGGTCGAGACCCAGTACTTC; cdr3_aa: CASSQGVVETQYF
v_call: TRBV14; d_call: .; cdr3_length: 17; j_call: TRBJ2-1; clone_size: once; cdr3_nt: TGTGCCAGCAGCCAAGAAGGTGTGGACAGACACTACAATGAGCAGTTCTTC; cdr3_aa: CASSQEGVDRHYNEQFF
v_call: TRBV11-2; d_call: TRBD2; cdr3_length: 14; j_call: TRBJ2-1; clone_size: once; cdr3_nt: TGTGCCAGCAGCTTAAGTCTAGCGGGCAATGAGCAGTTCTTC; cdr3_aa: CASSLSLAGNEQFF
v_call: TRBV30; d_call: .; cdr3_length: 14; j_call: TRBJ1-2; clone_size: .; cdr3_nt: TGTGCCTGGAGTGTACTCGGGGCTAACTATGGCTACACCTTC; cdr3_aa: CAWSVLGANYGYTF
v_call: TRBV24-1; d_call: .; cdr3_length: 18; j_call: TRBJ2-6; clone_size: .; cdr3_nt: TGTGCCACCAGTGACCCGAGAGACAGCAGCTCTGGGGCCAACGTCCTGACTTTC; cdr3_aa: CATSDPRDSSSGANVLTF
v_call: TRBV12-3/TRBV12-4; d_call: .; cdr3_length: 13; j_call: TRBJ1-1; clone_size: .; cdr3_nt: TGTGCCAGCGCTCGGACTGATAACACTGAAGCTTTCTTT; cdr3_aa: CASARTDNTEAFF
v_call: TRBV27; d_call: .; cdr3_length: 15; j_call: TRBJ1-6; clone_size: .; cdr3_nt: TGTGCCAGCAGTTTACAGGAGGCTAATAATTCACCCCTCCACTTT; cdr3_aa: CASSLQEANNSPLHF
v_call: TRBV21-1; d_call: .; cdr3_length: 10; j_call: TRBJ2-7; clone_size: .; cdr3_nt: TGTGCCCGCCGGAGGTACGAGCAGTACTTC; cdr3_aa: CARRRYEQYF
v_call: TRBV6-5; d_call: .; cdr3_length: 16; j_call: TRBJ1-5; clone_size: .; cdr3_nt: TGTGCCAGCAGTTACTCAGCCAGGGTGAGCAATCAGCCCCAGCATTTT; cdr3_aa: CASSYSARVSNQPQHF
v_call: TRBV6-2/TRBV6-3; d_call: .; cdr3_length: 15; j_call: TRBJ2-7; clone_size: .; cdr3_nt: TGTGCCAGCAGTTACGTGGACAGCCCCTCCTACGAGCAGTACTTC; cdr3_aa: CASSYVDSPSYEQYF
v_call: TRBV24-1; d_call: .; cdr3_length: 13; j_call: TRBJ2-2; clone_size: .; cdr3_nt: TGTGCCACCAGTGGGACAGTCACCGGGGAGCTGTTTTTT; cdr3_aa: CATSGTVTGELFF
v_call: TRBV7-2; d_call: .; cdr3_length: 15; j_call: TRBJ2-3; clone_size: .; cdr3_nt: TGTGCCGCCACCTCCCGGGACATTGGCACAGATACGCAGTATTTT; cdr3_aa: CAATSRDIGTDTQYF
v_call: TRBV4-2; d_call: .; cdr3_length: 16; j_call: TRBJ1-6; clone_size: .; cdr3_nt: TGTGCCAGCAGCATCGAAGCCGACAGTTATAATTCACCCCTCCACTTT; cdr3_aa: CASSIEADSYNSPLHF
v_call: TRBV18; d_call: .; cdr3_length: 11; j_call: TRBJ2-7; clone_size: .; cdr3_nt: TGTGCCAGCTCGCCTAAAAACGAGCAGTACTTC; cdr3_aa: CASSPKNEQYF
v_call: TRBV24-1; d_call: .; cdr3_length: 13; j_call: TRBJ2-3; clone_size: .; cdr3_nt: TGTGCCACCAGTGATGCCCCCAGAGATACGCAGTATTTT; cdr3_aa: CATSDAPRDTQYF
v_call: TRBV18; d_call: TRBD1; cdr3_length: 13; j_call: TRBJ2-2; clone_size: .; cdr3_nt: TGTGCCAGCTCAGGACAGGGTCCCGGGGAGCTGTTTTTT; cdr3_aa: CASSGQGPGELFF
v_call: TRBV7-9; d_call: TRBD2; cdr3_length: 12; j_call: TRBJ2-1; clone_size: .; cdr3_nt: TGTGCCACTAGCGGGAGTGGCAATGAGCAGTTCTTC; cdr3_aa: CATSGSGNEQFF
v_call: TRBV6-2/TRBV6-3; d_call: .; cdr3_length: 12; j_call: TRBJ2-5; clone_size: .; cdr3_nt: TGTGCCAGCAGTAGGACTGTGGAGACCCAGTACTTC; cdr3_aa: CASSRTVETQYF
v_call: TRBV7-9; d_call: .; cdr3_length: 14; j_call: TRBJ1-4; clone_size: .; cdr3_nt: TGTGCCAGCAGCTTGTCAGGGGCGAGAGAAAAACTGTTTTTT; cdr3_aa: CASSLSGAREKLFF
v_call: TRBV29-1; d_call: .; cdr3_length: 15; j_call: TRBJ2-7; clone_size: .; cdr3_nt: TGCAGCGTCCTTGAGGGACACCGTAGCTCCTACGAGCAGTACTTC; cdr3_aa: CSVLEGHRSSYEQYF
v_call: TRBV7-8; d_call: .; cdr3_length: 15; j_call: TRBJ2-2; clone_size: .; cdr3_nt: TGTGCCAGCAGCTTAGGGTTAGGGAGGTCCGGGGAGCTGTTTTTT; cdr3_aa: CASSLGLGRSGELFF
v_call: TRBV20-1; d_call: .; cdr3_length: 11; j_call: TRBJ1-2; clone_size: .; cdr3_nt: TGCAGTGCGACAGCTAACTATGGCTACACCTTC; cdr3_aa: CSATANYGYTF
v_call: TRBV4-2; d_call: .; cdr3_length: 14; j_call: TRBJ1-2; clone_size: .; cdr3_nt: TGTGCCAGCAGCCCCCCGACAATGAACTATGGCTACACCTTC; cdr3_aa: CASSPPTMNYGYTF
v_call: TRBV6-1; d_call: .; cdr3_length: 11; j_call: TRBJ2-4; clone_size: .; cdr3_nt: TGTGCCAGCAGTGAAATAGACATTCAGTACTTC; cdr3_aa: CASSEIDIQYF
v_call: TRBV6-1; d_call: .; cdr3_length: 14; j_call: TRBJ1-4; clone_size: .; cdr3_nt: TGTGCCAGCAGTGAAGTTAGGGGTAATGAAAAACTGTTTTTT; cdr3_aa: CASSEVRGNEKLFF
v_call: TRBV29-1; d_call: .; cdr3_length: 12; j_call: TRBJ1-1; clone_size: .; cdr3_nt: TGCAGCGCCGGACAGCAGAACACTGAAGCTTTCTTT; cdr3_aa: CSAGQQNTEAFF
v_call: TRBV30; d_call: .; cdr3_length: 13; j_call: TRBJ2-7; clone_size: .; cdr3_nt: TGTGCCTGGAGTGTAGAGGTGGAAAACGAGCAGTACTTC; cdr3_aa: CAWSVEVENEQYF
v_call: TRBV2; d_call: TRBD2; cdr3_length: 15; j_call: TRBJ2-7; clone_size: .; cdr3_nt: TGTGCCAGCAGCTTCCGGACTAGCGGGTCCTACGAGCAGTACTTC; cdr3_aa: CASSFRTSGSYEQYF
v_call: TRBV11-2; d_call: .; cdr3_length: 14; j_call: TRBJ1-1; clone_size: .; cdr3_nt: TGTGCCAGCAGCTTAGGAAGAGAGAACACTGAAGCTTTCTTT; cdr3_aa: CASSLGRENTEAFF